What follows describes a single TCR beta chain. Antigen specificity is unknown. The sample belongs to a study of cytomegalovirus exposure and HLA in healthy donors. Whole-study findings and limits: When a later analysis compared HLA-associated TCR beta chains with equally common others, the HLA-associated chains turned out to be more clonally expanded and to have lower generation probabilities.

The primer mix had 60 Vbeta and 13 Jbeta primers. Source study methods: Counted up in a later analysis, unique TCR beta chains came to some 75 million, with roughly 11 million shared. The repertoire was sequenced with immunoSEQ multiplex PCR; TCRdb's copy has only in-frame clones and lacks some. V and J calls and clone size are those listed in that table; D and trimming were worked out from the DNA. The sample includes fewer than 250,000 clones, around 87% seen only once; the top ten take around 1%. The source material was PBMCs. This TCR derives from a boy aged 2 to 10 in good health and CMV-seronegative.

DNA of the CDR3: TGCGCCAGCAGCTTGGGCTGGGGGGAAGAGACCCAGTACTTC. Protein: CASSLGWGEETQYF. This chain joins TRBV5-1 and TRBJ2-5; D possibly corresponds to TRBD2 (6 bases). Trimming took 0 bases from V and 3 from J, leaving 9 bases between them. CDR3 size: 14 residues. The germline V gene has CDR1 SGHRS and CDR2 YFSETQ. Supplemented by reference TRBV5-1 and TRBJ2-5, the full variable domain reads KAGVTQTPRYLIKTRGQQVTLSCSPISGHRSVSWYQQTPGQGLQFLFEYFSETQRNKGNFPGRFSGRQFSNSRSEMNVSTLELGDSALYLCASSLGWGEETQYFGPGTRLLVL.